These 22 T cell receptor beta chains were sequenced from one sample in a study of monozygotic twins with inflammatory bowel disease. After re-calling the 5' RACE reads, TCRdb lists one entry per CDR3 protein, DNA absent. This sample's table reports approximately 400,000 distinct CDR3 sequences. Material: blood. The receptors come from a human donor with ulcerative colitis or Crohn's disease, or a healthy co-twin of an affected twin (not recorded which).

The rearrangement joins TRBV5-1 to TRBJ2-5; TCRdb gives TRBD2 as the D gene, but with no DNA this cannot be confirmed. The CDR3 runs to 15 residues. The V gene's germline CDR1 is SGHRS and CDR2 YFSETQ. CDR3 sequence reads: CASSSGRAGTETQYF.

The chain couples TRBV20-1 to TRBJ2-2. This CDR3 has 15 amino acids. CDR1 and CDR2 from the germline V gene are DFQATT and SNEGSKA (reference sequence). The CDR3: CSANRPIANTGELFF.

This sequence joins TRBV5-1 and TRBJ2-2; the TCRdb call, TRBD2, lacks DNA for checking. The CDR3 consists of 16 residues. CDR1 and CDR2 from the germline V gene are SGHRS and YFSETQ. CDR3 region: CASTGLAGDFAGELFF.

The chain recombines TRBV15 with TRBJ2-3; as DNA is missing, the TRBD2 call by TCRdb cannot be tested. The CDR3 covers 16 residues. Germline V gene lookup returns CDR1 LNHNV and CDR2 YYDKDF (reference sequence). This CDR3 is CATTRGGLAHMDTQYF. The whole variable domain, remainder taken from reference TRBV15 and TRBJ2-3, is DAMVIQNPRYQVTQFGKPVTLSCSQTLNHNVMYWYQQKSSQAPKLLFHYYDKDFNNEADTPDNFQSRRPNTSFCFLDIRSPGLGDTAMYLCATTRGGLAHMDTQYFGPGTRLTVL.

This sequence joins TRBV5-1 and TRBJ2-7; TCRdb outputs TRBD1, but without DNA this stays unchecked. The germline gives CDR1 SGHRS, CDR2 YFSETQ. CDR3 length: 17 residues. The CDR3: CASSLAPRQGASYEQYF.

The rearrangement uses TRBV7-5 and TRBJ2-7. TRBV7-5 is termed a pseudogene. CDR3 length equals 20 residues. The CDR3 is CISVPEAPTLRSGDSYEQYF.

The chain has TRBV5-1 and TRBJ2-1; TCRdb selects TRBD2, and the lack of DNA leaves this call unchecked. From germline, CDR1 is SGHRS and CDR2 YFSETQ. This CDR3 spans 16 amino acids. The CDR3 reads CASSLELAGVYNEQFF.

J is TRBJ2-5 and V is TRBV6-1; checking the TCRdb D call of TRBD1 is not possible without DNA. The germline V gene has CDR1 MNHNS and CDR2 SASEGT. The CDR3 extends over 16 amino acids. The CDR3 sequence: CASSLLSSTGGETQYF.

The V gene is TRBV9, the J gene TRBJ1-2; no DNA is available, so the TRBD1 call from TCRdb remains unchecked. Germline CDR1 and CDR2: SGDLS and YYNGEE. The CDR3 sequence is 15 residues long. CDR3 protein: CASSLYRGQNYGYTF. Filled out from reference TRBV9 and TRBJ1-2, the complete variable domain reads DSGVTQTPKHLITATGQRVTLRCSPRSGDLSVYWYQQSLDQGLQFLIQYYNGEERAKGNILERFSAQQFPDLHSELNLSSLELGDSALYFCASSLYRGQNYGYTFGSGTRLTVV.

The V call is TRBV12-3 or TRBV12-4, the J call TRBJ2-5; TCRdb calls TRBD1, which cannot be checked without DNA. CDR3 size: 15 residues. CDR3 amino acids: CASSAPSGGMETQYF.

J is TRBJ2-5 and V is TRBV29-1; there is no DNA to check the TCRdb D call of TRBD2. CDR1 and CDR2 from the germline V gene are SQVTM and ANQGSEA. There are 14 residues in the CDR3. This chain's CDR3 is CSVLRGGSGETQYF.

This rearrangement joins TRBV6-2 or TRBV6-3 to TRBJ1-1. Germline lookup yields CDR1 MNHEY and CDR2 SVGEGT. The CDR3 loop spans 14 amino acids. CDR3 loop: CASSRSRETGEAFF.

CDR3 loop: CASSSGPNRRNQPQHF. J is TRBJ1-5 and V is TRBV6-5. Germline CDR1 and CDR2: MNHEY and SVGAGI. This CDR3 has 16 amino acids.

The rearrangement uses TRBV5-1 and TRBJ2-2. The CDR3 extends over 16 amino acids. CDR1 SGHRS and CDR2 YFSETQ come from the germline V gene. The CDR3 spells CASSSGQVLYTGELFF.

The chain is built from TRBV5-1 and TRBJ2-7; the D call from TCRdb, TRBD2, cannot be confirmed without DNA. CDR1 SGHRS and CDR2 YFSETQ come from the germline V gene. There are 18 residues in the CDR3. The CDR3 loop reads CASSFYGLAGGRTYEQYF. The variable domain in full, completed from reference TRBV5-1 and TRBJ2-7, reads KAGVTQTPRYLIKTRGQQVTLSCSPISGHRSVSWYQQTPGQGLQFLFEYFSETQRNKGNFPGRFSGRQFSNSRSEMNVSTLELGDSALYLCASSFYGLAGGRTYEQYFGPGTRLTVT.

The chain links TRBV12-3 or TRBV12-4 to TRBJ1-4; TCRdb picks TRBD1, but there is no DNA to check that call. This CDR3 is 18 amino acids long. The CDR3 is CASSLPREQDQRAEKLFF.

The chain employs TRBV20-1 and TRBJ2-3. Germline loops: CDR1 DFQATT, CDR2 SNEGSKA (reference sequence). The CDR3 length is 14 residues. CDR3 amino acids: CSARVTTSTDTQYF.

This chain joins TRBV9 and TRBJ1-5. This CDR3 has 14 residues. Germline CDR1 SGDLS, CDR2 YYNGEE. CDR3 residues: CASSVGGSNQPQHF.

The CDR3 spells CASSPPSSYEQYF. The rearrangement links TRBV18 to TRBJ2-7. The germline V gene has CDR1 KGHSH and CDR2 LQKENI. The CDR3 consists of 13 residues.

The genes are TRBV5-1 and TRBJ2-2; with no DNA, the TCRdb D assignment of TRBD2 cannot be verified. The germline CDR1 and CDR2 sequences are SGHRS and YFSETQ. The CDR3 has 16 amino acids. The CDR3: CASSSGQGGYTGELFF. The full variable domain, rest sourced from reference TRBV5-1 and TRBJ2-2, is KAGVTQTPRYLIKTRGQQVTLSCSPISGHRSVSWYQQTPGQGLQFLFEYFSETQRNKGNFPGRFSGRQFSNSRSEMNVSTLELGDSALYLCASSSGQGGYTGELFFGEGSRLTVL.

V usage is TRBV20-1 and J usage is TRBJ2-7; TCRdb names TRBD1, which stays unverified in the absence of DNA. Looked up from germline, CDR1 is DFQATT and CDR2 is SNEGSKA (reference sequence). This CDR3 has 15 amino acids. This CDR3 reads CSARVGRGQAREQYF.

The chain has TRBV5-1 and TRBJ1-1. Germline-derived CDR1 and CDR2 are SGHRS and YFSETQ. CDR3 length equals 13 residues. The CDR3 spells CASSATGTAEAFF.